Below, 9 T cell receptor beta chains from the same sample are listed, as sequenced in a study of T-cell reconstitution after alpha-beta-depleted transplantation in children. The library targeted TCRbeta and was prepared with unique molecular identifiers. TCRdb recomputed calls from the PCR reads with MiXCR, one row per CDR3 protein. This table has roughly 500,000 distinct CDR3 sequences, approximately 20% appearing once. The sequencing used PBMCs from the stem cell graft donor, collected from the stem cell graft. All receptors derive from a human donor who donated a stem cell graft to a child with acute lymphoblastic leukemia.

This clonotype was observed many times. The chain carries TRBV12-3 or TRBV12-4 and TRBJ2-1; 12 bases line up with TRBD2. This CDR3 has 15 residues. The J segment lost 3 bases and the V segment lost 6 bases, leaving 3 bases of the junction unmatched. CDR3 in DNA: TGTGCCAGCAGGCCGACTAGCGGGAGCTACAATGAGCAGTTCTTC. This encodes CASRPTSGSYNEQFF.

J is TRBJ1-2 and V is TRBV10-3; D may be TRBD1 (6 bases). The V gene lost 7 bases and the J gene lost 4 bases, with 19 bases spanning the gap. This CDR3 is built from 15 residues. Looked up from germline, CDR1 is ENHRY and CDR2 is SYGVKD. The CDR3 region is CAIKGGGALSYGYTF. In nucleotides, the CDR3 is TGTGCCATCAAAGGAGGGGGGGCACTCAGCTATGGCTACACCTTC.

The genes are TRBV11-1 and TRBJ2-3; D may be TRBD2 (5 bases). Germline loops: CDR1 SGHAT, CDR2 FQDESV (reference sequence). V was shortened by 5 bases and J by 3 bases, with 18 bases between the two germline ends. This CDR3 has 16 amino acids. Here the CDR3 reads CASSTRTATKTDTQYF. The CDR3, as DNA: TGTGCCAGCAGCACCCGGACTGCCACTAAGACAGATACGCAGTATTTT.

The CDR3 reads CASSEVDGTQYF. The CDR3 bases are TGTGCCAGCAGTGAGGTGGACGGTACGCAGTATTTT. This chain joins TRBV6-1 and TRBJ2-3; D ambiguous. The CDR3 length is 12 residues. With 3 bases removed from V and 8 bases from J, the gap between germline ends came to 9 bases. Germline V CDR1 and CDR2: MNHNS, SASEGT.

This clonotype showed up just a few times. J is TRBJ2-1 and V is TRBV7-9; weak D call: TRBD1 (7 bases). V lost 2 bases and J 14 bases, leaving 16 bases between the germline ends. The germline V gene has CDR1 SEHNR and CDR2 FQNEAQ (reference sequence). The CDR3 is made up of 13 amino acids. The CDR3 DNA follows: TGTGCCAGCAGCTTACTTTCCAGGGGGGTTGAGTTCTTC. Translating gives CASSLLSRGVEFF.

In its sample, this clonotype was seen a few times. CDR3 DNA sequence: TGCGCCAGCAGCCAGGAGGGACTGCCTAGCAATCAGCCCCAGCATTTT. The encoded protein is CASSQEGLPSNQPQHF. This chain links TRBV4-1 with TRBJ1-5; D might be TRBD1 (5 bases). The length of the CDR3 is 16 residues. The germline V and J ends were trimmed by 3 bases and 0 bases, with 12 bases remaining between them. Per the germline V gene, CDR1 is MGHRA and CDR2 is YSYEKL.

The chain combines TRBV29-1 with TRBJ2-7, with no clear D. Germline V CDR1 and CDR2: SQVTM, ANQGSEA. The CDR3 has 13 residues. Trimming cost V 6 bases and J 0 bases, with 12 bases left between them. The CDR3 bases are TGCAGCGTCCGACTGTTCTTCTCCTACGAGCAGTACTTC. Amino acid sequence: CSVRLFFSYEQYF.

This chain connects TRBV9 to TRBJ2-7; D unclear. Germline V gene lookup returns CDR1 SGDLS and CDR2 YYNGEE. Trimming shortened V by 2 bases and J by 0 bases, and 9 bases separated the two germline ends. This CDR3 contains 14 residues. The CDR3 region is CASSVFASSYEQYF. The CDR3 nucleotides are TGTGCCAGCAGCGTCTTCGCTAGCTCCTACGAGCAGTACTTC. The entire variable domain, with the rest obtained from reference TRBV9 and TRBJ2-7, is as follows: DSGVTQTPKHLITATGQRVTLRCSPRSGDLSVYWYQQSLDQGLQFLIQYYNGEERAKGNILERFSAQQFPDLHSELNLSSLELGDSALYFCASSVFASSYEQYFGPGTRLTVT.

In this sample, this clonotype turned up a few times. The rearrangement joins TRBV7-9 to TRBJ1-4; tentatively, D is TRBD1 (6 bases). The germline CDR1 and CDR2 sequences are SEHNR and FQNEAQ (reference sequence). The CDR3 totals 14 residues. V dropped 7 bases and J dropped 5 bases, with 14 bases sitting between them. CDR3 nucleotides: TGTGCCAGCAACCCACAGGGAGGAAATGAAAAACTGTTTTTT. Translation gives CASNPQGGNEKLFF.